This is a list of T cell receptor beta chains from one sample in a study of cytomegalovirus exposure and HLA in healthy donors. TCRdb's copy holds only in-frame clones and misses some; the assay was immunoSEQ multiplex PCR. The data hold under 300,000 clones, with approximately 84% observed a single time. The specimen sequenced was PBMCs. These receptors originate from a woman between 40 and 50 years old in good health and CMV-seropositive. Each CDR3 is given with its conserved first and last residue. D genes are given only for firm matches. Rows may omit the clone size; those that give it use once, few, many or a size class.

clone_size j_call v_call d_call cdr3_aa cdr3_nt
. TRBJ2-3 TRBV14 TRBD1 CASSQEQGGTQYF TGTGCCAGCAGCCAAGAACAGGGGGGTACGCAGTATTTT
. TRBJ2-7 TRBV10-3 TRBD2 CAISERLAGAQTTSYEQYF TGTGCCATCAGTGAACGACTAGCGGGAGCCCAGACTACCTCCTACGAGCAGTACTTC
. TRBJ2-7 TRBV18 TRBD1 CASSPKDRGEQYF TGTGCCAGCTCACCAAAGGACAGGGGGGAGCAGTACTTC
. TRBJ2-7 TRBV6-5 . CASSRGADEQYF TGTGCCAGCAGCCGCGGGGCAGACGAGCAGTACTTC
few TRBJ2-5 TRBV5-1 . CASSPQSSSETQYF TGCGCCAGCAGCCCCCAATCGAGTTCGGAGACCCAGTACTTC
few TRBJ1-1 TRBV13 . CASSSRRDSNTEAFF TGTGCCAGCAGCTCCAGAAGGGACTCGAACACTGAAGCTTTCTTT
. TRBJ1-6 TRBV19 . CASSPRTAASSDNSPLHF TGTGCCAGTAGCCCCCGGACAGCCGCCTCTTCCGATAATTCACCCCTCCACTTT
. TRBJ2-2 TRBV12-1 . CASSSDRPGGELFF TGTGCCAGCAGCTCGGACAGGCCCGGCGGGGAGCTGTTTTTT
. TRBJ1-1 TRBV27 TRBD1 CASSSGGHTEAFF TGTGCCAGCAGTTCAGGGGGTCACACTGAAGCTTTCTTT
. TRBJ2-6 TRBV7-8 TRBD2 CASSRAGTSGRDFSGANVLTF TGTGCCAGCAGCCGGGCCGGGACTAGCGGGAGGGATTTCTCTGGGGCCAACGTCCTGACTTTC
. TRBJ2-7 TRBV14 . CASSHTGFEQYF TGTGCCAGCAGCCACACAGGGTTCGAGCAGTACTTC
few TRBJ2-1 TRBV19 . CASSATRRDEQFF TGTGCCAGTAGTGCGACTAGACGGGATGAGCAGTTCTTC
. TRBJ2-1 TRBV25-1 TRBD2 CASSRLASSYNEQFF TGTGCCAGCTCCAGACTAGCCAGCTCCTACAATGAGCAGTTCTTC
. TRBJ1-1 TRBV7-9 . CASAGARVAEAFF TGTGCCAGCGCTGGGGCTCGGGTCGCTGAAGCTTTCTTT
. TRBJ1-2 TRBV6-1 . CASSERSDFGGGYTF TGTGCCAGCAGTGAACGCTCCGACTTCGGGGGTGGCTACACCTTC
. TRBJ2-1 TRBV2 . CASSAPGPTYNEQFF TGTGCCAGCAGTGCGCCGGGTCCTACTTACAATGAGCAGTTCTTC
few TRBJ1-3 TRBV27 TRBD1 CASRDQGARGNTIYF TGTGCCAGCAGAGATCAGGGGGCGCGAGGAAACACCATATATTTT
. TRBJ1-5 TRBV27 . CASSLVGGRSNQPQHF TGTGCCAGCAGCCTAGTGGGGGGTAGGAGCAATCAGCCCCAGCATTTT
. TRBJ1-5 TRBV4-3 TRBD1 CASSQRGQQPQHF TGCGCCAGCAGCCAGAGGGGGCAGCAGCCCCAGCATTTT
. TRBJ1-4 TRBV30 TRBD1 CAWTSPGQTAKLFF TGTGCCTGGACCTCACCGGGACAGACAGCGAAACTGTTTTTT
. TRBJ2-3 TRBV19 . CASSISSGWGETQYF TGTGCCAGTAGTATATCCTCAGGTTGGGGCGAGACGCAGTATTTT
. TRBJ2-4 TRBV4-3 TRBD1 CASSHRTGGNLAKNIQYF TGCGCCAGCAGCCACCGGACAGGGGGCAACTTAGCCAAAAACATTCAGTACTTC
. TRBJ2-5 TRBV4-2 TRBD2 CASSQIAGEETQYF TGTGCCAGCAGCCAAATAGCGGGAGAAGAGACCCAGTACTTC
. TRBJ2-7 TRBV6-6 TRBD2 CASTSGLAGGEQYF TGTGCCAGCACGTCGGGACTAGCGGGAGGCGAGCAGTACTTC
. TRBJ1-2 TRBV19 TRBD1 CASSTGQNYGYTF TGTGCCAGTAGTACGGGACAGAACTATGGCTACACCTTC
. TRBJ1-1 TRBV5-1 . CASSFFQAMNTEAFF TGCGCCAGCAGCTTTTTTCAGGCGATGAACACTGAAGCTTTCTTT
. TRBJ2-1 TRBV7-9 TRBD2 CASSSSAGLGNEQFF TGTGCCAGCAGCTCCTCAGCGGGATTGGGAAATGAGCAGTTCTTC
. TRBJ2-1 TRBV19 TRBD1 CASSRQGSYNEQFF TGTGCCAGTAGTCGACAGGGCTCCTACAATGAGCAGTTCTTC
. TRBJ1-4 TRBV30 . CAWGERGKLFF TGTGCCTGGGGGGAGCGGGGGAAACTGTTTTTT
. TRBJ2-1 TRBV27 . CASSRGPTYNEQFF TGTGCCAGCAGTCGGGGTCCTACCTACAATGAGCAGTTCTTC
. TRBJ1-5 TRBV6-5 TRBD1 CASSPWGQGGQPQHF TGTGCCAGCAGTCCCTGGGGACAGGGAGGTCAGCCCCAGCATTTT
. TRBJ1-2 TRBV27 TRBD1 CASSLTGTGGVYGYTF TGTGCCAGCAGTTTAACCGGGACAGGGGGCGTGTATGGCTACACCTTC
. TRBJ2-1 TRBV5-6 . CASSLQGQGEQFF TGTGCCAGCAGCTTGCAAGGGCAGGGTGAGCAGTTCTTC
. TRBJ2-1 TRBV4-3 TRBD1 CASSQDLMDRVGSYNEQFF TGCGCCAGCAGCCAAGATCTAATGGACAGGGTAGGGTCCTACAATGAGCAGTTCTTC
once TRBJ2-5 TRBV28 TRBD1 CASSDPRGQGGETQYF TGTGCCAGCAGTGATCCAAGGGGACAGGGTGGCGAGACCCAGTACTTC
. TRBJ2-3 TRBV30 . CAWGDSFPSTDTQYF TGTGCCTGGGGCGACAGTTTCCCTAGCACAGATACGCAGTATTTT
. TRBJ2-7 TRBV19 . CASSIARDTTYEQYF TGTGCCAGTAGTATAGCCCGGGACACTACCTACGAGCAGTACTTC
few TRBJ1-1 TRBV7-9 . CASSPRGQNTEAFF TGTGCCAGCAGCCCTCGGGGACAGAACACTGAAGCTTTCTTT
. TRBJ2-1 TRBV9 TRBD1 CASSDTGTEDNEQFF TGTGCCAGCAGCGACACCGGGACAGAGGACAATGAGCAGTTCTTC
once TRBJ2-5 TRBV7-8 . CASSHLARRGGGQETQYF TGTGCCAGCAGCCACCTTGCGCGCCGGGGAGGGGGGCAAGAGACCCAGTACTTC